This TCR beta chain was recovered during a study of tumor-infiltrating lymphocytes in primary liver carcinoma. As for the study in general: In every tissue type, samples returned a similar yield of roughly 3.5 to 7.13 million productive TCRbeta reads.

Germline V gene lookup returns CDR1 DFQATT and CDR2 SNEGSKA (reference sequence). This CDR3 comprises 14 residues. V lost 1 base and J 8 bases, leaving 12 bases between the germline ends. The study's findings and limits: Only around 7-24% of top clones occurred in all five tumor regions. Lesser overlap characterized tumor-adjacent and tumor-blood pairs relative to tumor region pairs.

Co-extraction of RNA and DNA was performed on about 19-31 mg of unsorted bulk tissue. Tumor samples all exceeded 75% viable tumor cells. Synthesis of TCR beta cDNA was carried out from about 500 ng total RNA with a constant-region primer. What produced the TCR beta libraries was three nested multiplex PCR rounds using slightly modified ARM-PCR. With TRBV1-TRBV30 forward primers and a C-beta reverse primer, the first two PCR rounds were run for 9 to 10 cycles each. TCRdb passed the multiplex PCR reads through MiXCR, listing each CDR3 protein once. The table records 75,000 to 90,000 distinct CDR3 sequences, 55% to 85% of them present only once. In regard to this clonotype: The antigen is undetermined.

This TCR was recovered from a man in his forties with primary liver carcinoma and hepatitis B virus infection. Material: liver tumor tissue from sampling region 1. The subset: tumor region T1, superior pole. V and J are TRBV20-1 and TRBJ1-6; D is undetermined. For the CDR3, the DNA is TGCAGTGCTAGAGGGGGATCAAGGGATTCACCCCTCCACTTT. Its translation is CSARGGSRDSPLHF.